These 10 T cell receptor beta chains were sequenced from one sample in a study of blood T cell repertoires in COVID-19. The assay was immunoSEQ multiplex PCR, and TCRdb's table has in-frame clones only and misses some. The sample shows 35,000 to 50,000 clones, around nine tenths of them seen only once. The sequencing input was peripheral blood. The source is a human donor in a cohort sampled during active COVID-19.

The CDR3 is CASSQNPTGTGELFF. The CDR3 nucleotides read TGTGCCAGCAGCCAGAACCCGACGGGTACCGGGGAGCTGTTTTTT. The J gene is TRBJ2-2, the V gene TRBV7-2; D call uncertain. Per germline, CDR1 SGHTA and CDR2 FQGNSA. V lost 5 bases to trimming and J lost 5 bases, with 15 bases between them. The CDR3 is 15 residues long.

This chain connects TRBV6-5 to TRBJ2-5, with D uncertain. Germline CDR1 and CDR2: MNHEY and SVGAGI. This CDR3 is 14 amino acids long. Trimming pared 0 bases from V and 11 bases from J, leaving 16 bases between. This CDR3 reads CASSYSGPSTSQYF. CDR3 DNA: TGTGCCAGCAGTTACTCTGGGCCAAGTACTTCTCAGTACTTC.

The CDR3 DNA follows: TGTGCCAGCAGTTCCCCAGGGACAGGGGTTTATGGCTACACCTTC. The encoded protein is CASSSPGTGVYGYTF. The genes are TRBV6-5 and TRBJ1-2, with TRBD1 matching over 10 bases. The CDR3 is 15 residues long. The J segment lost 5 bases and the V segment lost 4 bases, leaving 7 bases of the junction unmatched. The germline gives CDR1 MNHEY, CDR2 SVGAGI.

The chain joins TRBV7-8 to TRBJ2-1; D not resolved. Germline V gives CDR1 SGHVS, CDR2 FQNEAQ. This CDR3 comprises 12 residues. V was pared by 3 bases and J by 3 bases, with 3 bases between. DNA of the CDR3: TGTGCCAGCAGCTTCGGCTACAATGAGCAGTTCTTC. Its translation is CASSFGYNEQFF.

This sequence joins TRBV27 and TRBJ2-3; D possibly corresponds to TRBD1 (6 bases). Germline assignment: CDR1 MNHEY and CDR2 SMNVEV (reference sequence). V lost 2 bases and J 8 bases, leaving 14 bases between the germline ends. The CDR3 has 14 amino acids. In nucleotides, the CDR3 is TGTGCCAGCAGTTTAAACAGGGCCGGGGTTACGCAGTATTTT. Protein: CASSLNRAGVTQYF.

This chain joins TRBV5-1 and TRBJ2-5; TRBD2 matches 7 bases. Germline V gives CDR1 SGHRS, CDR2 YFSETQ. The V segment lost 0 bases and the J segment 1 base; nucleotides outside the gene matches: 6. CDR3 length: 16 residues. CDR3 coding DNA: TGCGCCAGCAGCTTGGATGCAGCGGGGATCCAAGAGACCCAGTACTTC. This codes for CASSLDAAGIQETQYF.

This chain connects TRBV5-4 to TRBJ1-2; D gene ambiguous. Germline CDR1 SGHNT, CDR2 YYREEE (reference sequence). V was trimmed by 3 bases and J by 8 bases, leaving 14 bases between them. There are 13 residues in the CDR3. Written as DNA, the CDR3 is TGTGCCAGCAGCTCCGCTGGAGGAAGGGGCTACACCTTC. It is translated as CASSSAGGRGYTF.

In DNA form, the CDR3 reads TGTGCCAGCAGCGTGGGACAGTACTACGAGCAGTACTTC. This encodes CASSVGQYYEQYF. The chain is built from TRBV9 and TRBJ2-7; TRBD1 matches at 7 bases. Trimming at V came to 2 bases and at J to 3 bases, leaving 2 bases not matched to a gene. The CDR3 has 13 amino acids. The germline gives CDR1 SGDLS, CDR2 YYNGEE.

The chain uses TRBV12-5 and TRBJ1-1; tentatively, D is TRBD1 (5 bases). Germline values: CDR1 LGHNT, CDR2 FRNRAP. The V end was cut by 1 base, the J end by 0 bases, with 15 bases between. This CDR3 region has 17 residues. In nucleotides, the CDR3 is TGTGCTAGTGGTTTGGCACCCAAGGGGATACTGAACACTGAAGCTTTCTTT. Translation: CASGLAPKGILNTEAFF.

This chain connects TRBV30 to TRBJ1-2; 11 bases fit TRBD1. From germline, CDR1 is GTSNPN and CDR2 SVGIG (reference sequence). The V segment lost 2 bases and the J segment 7 bases; nucleotides outside the gene matches: 9. The CDR3 is 15 amino acids. This CDR3 is CAWSPTWTGGGGYTF. CDR3 DNA: TGTGCCTGGAGTCCGACTTGGACAGGGGGCGGTGGCTACACCTTC.